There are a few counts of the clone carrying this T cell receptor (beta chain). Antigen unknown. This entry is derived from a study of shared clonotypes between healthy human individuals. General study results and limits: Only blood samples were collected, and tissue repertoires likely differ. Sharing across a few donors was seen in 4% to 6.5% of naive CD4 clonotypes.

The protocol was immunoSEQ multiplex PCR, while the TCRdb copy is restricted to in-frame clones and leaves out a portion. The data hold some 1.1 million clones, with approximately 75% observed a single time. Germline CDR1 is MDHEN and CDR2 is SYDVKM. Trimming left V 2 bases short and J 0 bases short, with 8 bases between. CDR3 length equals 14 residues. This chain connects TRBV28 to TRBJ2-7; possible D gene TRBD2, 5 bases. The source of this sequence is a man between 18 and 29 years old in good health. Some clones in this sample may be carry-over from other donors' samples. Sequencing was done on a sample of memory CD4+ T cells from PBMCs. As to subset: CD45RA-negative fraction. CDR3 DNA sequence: TGTGCCAGCAGTTTAATAGCGAGCTCCTACGAGCAGTACTTC. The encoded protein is CASSLIASSYEQYF.